The 17 T cell receptor beta chains listed next were all sequenced from one sample in a study of identical twins. TCRdb re-derived calls from the 5' RACE reads in MiXCR, one entry per CDR3 protein. The sample shows fewer than 650,000 distinct CDR3 sequences, roughly 7.1% of them seen only once. These same records also appear under a second study, on yellow fever vaccine responses in identical twins.

Sequencing was carried out using PBMCs. Every receptor here comes from a woman under 30 in good health.

This clonotype was detected only a few times. The chain combines TRBV16 with TRBJ1-5; no clear D gene. CDR1 and CDR2 from the germline V gene are KGHSY and FQNENV. This CDR3 region has 13 residues. V lost 0 bases and J 4 bases, leaving 4 bases between the germline ends. The CDR3 coding sequence is TGTGCCAGCAGCCAATCTGGTAATCAGCCCCAGCATTTT. Translation gives CASSQSGNQPQHF.

This clonotype was observed at least ten times. The chain has TRBV7-2 and TRBJ2-3, with TRBD1 matching over 8 bases. The CDR3 sequence is 16 residues long. Trimming removed 3 bases from V and 3 bases from J; junction bases left unmatched: 8. Germline V gives CDR1 SGHTA, CDR2 FQGNSA. The CDR3 bases are TGTGCCAGCAGCTTGACAGGGGAACGCTTAACAGATACGCAGTATTTT. It yields the protein CASSLTGERLTDTQYF.

A few counts support this clonotype. V usage is TRBV7-2 and J usage is TRBJ2-1; 9 nucleotides align to TRBD2. Germline assignment: CDR1 SGHTA and CDR2 FQGNSA. The J segment lost 9 bases and the V segment lost 5 bases, leaving 14 bases of the junction unmatched. This CDR3 region has 16 residues. CDR3 in amino acids: CASSPPGLAKGSEQFF. In DNA form, the CDR3 reads TGTGCCAGCAGCCCACCCGGACTAGCGAAAGGTAGTGAGCAGTTCTTC.

This clonotype was counted a few times. The rearrangement uses TRBV20-1 and TRBJ2-1, with a possible D match to TRBD1 (9 bases). Germline lookup yields CDR1 DFQATT and CDR2 SNEGSKA (reference sequence). This CDR3 has 15 residues. Trimming left V 2 bases short and J 9 bases short, with 20 bases between. The CDR3 protein is CSARTWAGGQGEQFF. The CDR3 DNA sequence: TGCAGTGCTAGAACTTGGGCGGGGGGACAGGGTGAGCAGTTCTTC.

The J gene is TRBJ1-2, the V gene TRBV15; D unresolved. Trimming pared 4 bases from V and 2 bases from J, leaving 11 bases between. The CDR3 is made up of 14 amino acids. Per germline, CDR1 LNHNV and CDR2 YYDKDF (reference sequence). CDR3 bases: TGTGCCACCAGCACCCCGGAGCAGAACTATGGCTACACCTTC. Protein sequence: CATSTPEQNYGYTF.

This clonotype was detected many times. The J gene is TRBJ2-1, the V gene TRBV27, with TRBD1 identical over 7 bases. V trimming: 2 bases; J trimming: 5 bases; junction bases outside the gene matches: 6. CDR3 size: 15 residues. CDR1 and CDR2 from the germline V gene are MNHEY and SMNVEV (reference sequence). CDR3 region: CASSLPGQLNNEQFF. The DNA for the CDR3 is TGTGCCAGCAGTTTACCGGGACAGCTAAACAATGAGCAGTTCTTC.

This clonotype was counted only a few times. This chain joins TRBV9 and TRBJ2-3; D is undetermined. Trimming pared 3 bases from V and 1 base from J, leaving 9 bases between. This CDR3 comprises 14 residues. Germline CDR1 is SGDLS and CDR2 is YYNGEE. The CDR3 spells CASSEVGGTDTQYF. The CDR3, as DNA: TGTGCCAGCAGCGAAGTTGGCGGCACAGATACGCAGTATTTT.

This clonotype was observed a handful of times. The gene calls are TRBV29-1 and TRBJ2-5, with 12 bases that match TRBD1. Looked up from germline, CDR1 is SQVTM and CDR2 is ANQGSEA. The CDR3 consists of 15 residues. V lost 7 bases, J lost 4 bases, and 10 bases stayed unmatched. This CDR3 reads CSALRDRGRAETQYF. The CDR3 DNA sequence: TGCAGCGCCCTGCGGGACAGGGGGCGGGCAGAGACCCAGTACTTC.

In its sample, this clonotype was seen many times. V gene TRBV6-6 combines with J gene TRBJ2-5; D is ambiguous. V was pared by 5 bases and J by 0 bases, with 7 bases between. Germline V lookup: CDR1 MNHNY, CDR2 SVGAGI (reference sequence). The CDR3 length is 13 residues. This chain's CDR3 is CASSTGNQETQYF. DNA of the CDR3: TGTGCCAGCAGTACGGGCAACCAAGAGACCCAGTACTTC.

This clonotype was observed a handful of times. V gene TRBV29-1 combines with J gene TRBJ2-1, with 12 bases that match TRBD2. CDR3 length: 18 amino acids. V shed 4 bases and J 0 bases; nucleotides not matched to a gene: 10. In germline, CDR1 is SQVTM, CDR2 ANQGSEA. The CDR3 nucleotides read TGCAGCGTTGGAGGGTCGGCTAGCGGGAGGGGCTCCTACAATGAGCAGTTCTTC. Its translation: CSVGGSASGRGSYNEQFF.

The chain recombines TRBV27 with TRBJ2-3; D unclear. The germline CDR1 and CDR2 sequences are MNHEY and SMNVEV (reference sequence). V lost 1 base and J lost 0, with 14 bases in between. The CDR3 totals 17 residues. The CDR3 DNA is TGTGCCAGCAGTTTATGGTGGGAAACTTCTAGCACAGATACGCAGTATTTT. Its protein is CASSLWWETSSTDTQYF.

V usage is TRBV25-1 and J usage is TRBJ2-2; D gene uncertain. Per germline, CDR1 MGHDK and CDR2 SYGVNS. Trimming took 5 bases from V and 2 from J, leaving 15 bases between them. CDR3 size: 16 residues. The CDR3: CASSHHGQANTGELFF. CDR3 DNA: TGTGCCAGCAGTCACCACGGGCAGGCAAACACCGGGGAGCTGTTTTTT. Filled out from reference TRBV25-1 and TRBJ2-2, the complete variable domain reads EADIYQTPRYLVIGTGKKITLECSQTMGHDKMYWYQQDPGMELHLIHYSYGVNSTEKGDLSSESTVSRIRTEHFPLTLESARPSHTSQYLCASSHHGQANTGELFFGEGSRLTVL.

The chain combines TRBV3-1 with TRBJ2-1; 10 bases align to TRBD1. CDR3 length: 16 amino acids. Germline assignment: CDR1 LGHDT and CDR2 YNNKEL (reference sequence). J was trimmed by 6 bases and V by 5 bases; bases with no gene match: 10. CDR3 protein: CASSSPGQGPSNEQFF. The CDR3 bases are TGTGCCAGCAGCTCTCCGGGACAGGGGCCGAGCAATGAGCAGTTCTTC.

This chain uses TRBV20-1 with TRBJ2-5; D is possibly TRBD1 or TRBD2 (6 bases each). This CDR3 has 14 amino acids. Germline V gives CDR1 DFQATT, CDR2 SNEGSKA (reference sequence). V was shortened by 1 base and J by 4 bases, with 13 bases between the two germline ends. The CDR3 loop is CSARGSGARETQYF. CDR3 bases: TGCAGTGCTAGAGGGTCGGGGGCGAGAGAGACCCAGTACTTC.

This clonotype was detected ten times or more. The V and J genes are TRBV12-5 and TRBJ2-2; tentative D call: TRBD2 (6 bases). Trimming left V 2 bases short and J 5 bases short, with 15 bases between. Germline V CDR1 and CDR2: LGHNT, FRNRAP. This CDR3 has 16 residues. CDR3 amino acids: CASGLREAGRTGELFF. CDR3 bases: TGTGCTAGTGGTTTGAGGGAGGCTGGGAGGACCGGGGAGCTGTTTTTT.

This clonotype was picked up many times. V usage is TRBV6-5 and J usage is TRBJ1-2; no reliable D call. CDR3 size: 14 residues. Trimming took off 2 bases at V and 3 bases at J, with 10 bases between the two ends. CDR1 and CDR2 from the germline V gene are MNHEY and SVGAGI. CDR3 region: CASSYAEWDYGYTF. As DNA, the CDR3 is TGTGCCAGCAGTTACGCGGAATGGGACTATGGCTACACCTTC.

This chain joins TRBV10-1 and TRBJ2-3; D may be TRBD2 (5 bases). Germline V CDR1 and CDR2: WNHNN, SYGVQD (reference sequence). The CDR3 covers 14 residues. V gave up 1 base and J gave up 5 bases, with 10 bases separating them. The CDR3, as DNA: TGCGCCAGCAGTGAGTTCGGACTTGGAGATACGCAGTATTTT. This codes for CASSEFGLGDTQYF.